This T cell receptor (beta chain) derives from a study of blood T cell repertoires in COVID-19. On the study more broadly: The cDNA or gDNA used as material had been derived from T cells, B-cell-depleted T cells, or PBMCs.

V trimming: 4 bases; J trimming: 3 bases; junction bases outside the gene matches: 6. Germline lookup yields CDR1 SEHNR and CDR2 FQNEAQ (reference sequence). This CDR3 has 15 residues. Authors' methods: Cell counts per sample came from amplifying reference gene primers. Some clones are missing from TCRdb's copy, which holds only in-frame ones; the method was immunoSEQ multiplex PCR. Clone size and V and J calls were adopted from that table, with D and trimming inferred from the DNA. The sample lists roughly 200,000 clones, roughly 83% occurring once. The TCR was taken from a man aged 40-50 years with acute or convalescent COVID-19. This chain joins TRBV7-9 and TRBJ2-3; 8 bases fit TRBD2. Sequenced input: peripheral blood. CDR3: CASSSYSGKTDTQYF. CDR3 nucleotide sequence: TGTGCCAGCAGCTCCTATAGCGGGAAGACAGATACGCAGTATTTT. Based on the CDR3 plus reference TRBV7-9 and TRBJ2-3, the full variable domain is DTGVSQNPRHKITKRGQNVTFRCDPISEHNRLYWYRQTLGQGPEFLTYFQNEAQLEKSRLLSDRFSAERPKGSFSTLEIQRTEQGDSAMYLCASSSYSGKTDTQYFGPGTRLTVL.